Following are 32 T cell receptor beta chains from one sample sequenced in a study of Tregs in tolerant kidney transplant recipients. Assay: immunoSEQ multiplex PCR; the TCRdb copy retains only in-frame clones and omits some. This sample has 85,000 to 100,000 clones; roughly 93% occur once, and the top ten carry approximately 0.5%. Here the sequenced sample was CD4+ T cells from blood, taken before the transplant. The receptors stem from a human donor who received a combined kidney and bone marrow transplant.

This sequence joins TRBV10-3 and TRBJ2-2; TRBD2 matches 11 bases. Germline V gene lookup returns CDR1 ENHRY and CDR2 SYGVKD. With V trimmed by 6 bases and J by 5 bases, 5 bases remained unmatched. The CDR3 runs to 15 residues. CDR3 loop: CAISVTSGRTGELFF. DNA of the CDR3: TGTGCCATCAGCGTTACTAGCGGGAGAACCGGGGAGCTGTTTTTT.

The J gene is TRBJ2-3, the V gene TRBV7-9; D perhaps matches TRBD2 (6 bases). The V gene's germline CDR1 is SEHNR and CDR2 FQNEAQ (reference sequence). V dropped 3 bases and J dropped 1 base, with 17 bases sitting between them. This CDR3 region has 17 residues. Here the CDR3 DNA reads TGTGCCAGCAGCTTTTCCGGGACTCCCCGACGCACAGATACGCAGTATTTT. Protein sequence: CASSFSGTPRRTDTQYF.

J is TRBJ1-4 and V is TRBV7-9, with 8 bases identical to TRBD1. The V gene end was trimmed by 1 base and the J gene end by 7 bases; junction bases not matched to a gene: 8. The CDR3 consists of 16 residues. Germline V lookup: CDR1 SEHNR, CDR2 FQNEAQ (reference sequence). CDR3 in amino acids: CASSLEFQGTGEKLFF. Written as DNA, the CDR3 is TGTGCCAGCAGCTTAGAGTTTCAGGGGACAGGTGAAAAACTGTTTTTT.

The chain links TRBV18 to TRBJ2-2, with TRBD2 matching 12 bases. CDR1 and CDR2 from the germline V gene are KGHSH and LQKENI. The CDR3 extends over 16 amino acids. J lost 6 bases, V lost 3 bases, and 5 bases had no gene match. The CDR3 protein is CASSPSGLAGPGELFF. The CDR3 bases are TGTGCCAGCTCACCCTCAGGACTAGCGGGGCCCGGGGAGCTGTTTTTT.

This clone appeared once. V is TRBV2 and J is TRBJ2-7; D is unclear. V was pared by 3 bases and J by 9 bases, with 24 bases between. The CDR3 covers 16 residues. Germline assignment: CDR1 SNHLY and CDR2 FYNNEI. CDR3 DNA sequence: TGTGCCAGCAGTGACCCATTCTTTCGGGTTCCTTCAACGCAGTACTTC. This translates into CASSDPFFRVPSTQYF.

This chain connects TRBV2 to TRBJ2-3, with TRBD1 identical over 11 bases. This CDR3 spans 15 amino acids. Germline trimming cut 5 bases from V and 4 bases from J; bases unmatched to any gene: 5. Germline assignment: CDR1 SNHLY and CDR2 FYNNEI. CDR3 residues: CASSPGQGASDTQYF. In DNA form, the CDR3 reads TGTGCCAGCAGTCCAGGACAGGGGGCATCAGATACGCAGTATTTT. The full variable domain, completed using reference TRBV2 and TRBJ2-3, is EPEVTQTPSHQVTQMGQEVILRCVPISNHLYFYWYRQILGQKVEFLVSFYNNEISEKSEIFDDQFSVERPDGSNFTLKIRSTKLEDSAMYFCASSPGQGASDTQYFGPGTRLTVL.

The V gene is TRBV7-2, the J gene TRBJ2-7; 9 positions agree with TRBD2. Per germline, CDR1 SGHTA and CDR2 FQGNSA. The J segment lost 5 bases and the V segment lost 1 base, leaving 12 bases of the junction unmatched. CDR3 length equals 17 residues. CDR3 bases: TGTGCCAGCAGCTTAGGGGGTAGCGGGAGCTTTATCCACGAGCAGTACTTC. Translation gives CASSLGGSGSFIHEQYF.

The rearrangement links TRBV28 to TRBJ2-1, with 9 bases aligning to TRBD1. The CDR3 contains 12 residues. The V segment lost 4 bases and the J segment 16 bases; nucleotides outside the gene matches: 8. The germline V gene encodes CDR1 MDHEN and CDR2 SYDVKM. This CDR3 is CASSSPGQGNFF. CDR3 DNA sequence: TGTGCCAGCAGTTCTCCGGGACAGGGTAATTTCTTC.

In regard to this clone: One end of the junction varies from germline; a read error may be responsible. The same CDR3 also results from other DNA sequences found in this sample. The V call is TRBV5-8, the J call TRBJ2-2; TRBD2 is a possible D gene (5 bases). The germline gives CDR1 SGHTS, CDR2 YDEGEE. This CDR3 has 16 residues. CDR3 nucleotides: TGTGCCAGCAGCCGCGGGTCGGGGAAGAACACCGGGGAACTGTTTTTT. Translating gives CASSRGSGKNTGELFF. Full variable domain (rest looked up from reference TRBV5-8 and TRBJ2-2): EAGVTQSPTHLIKTRGQQATLRCSPISGHTSVYWYQQALGLGLQFLLWYDEGEERNRGNFPPRFSGRQFPNYSSELNVNALELEDSALYLCASSRGSGKNTGELFFGEGSRLTVL.

The chain has TRBV14 and TRBJ2-1; TRBD2 agrees at 7 bases. Trimming took 4 bases from V and 0 from J; bases not matched to a gene: 3. Germline CDR1 reads SGHDN; CDR2 reads FVKESK. This CDR3 spans 15 amino acids. CDR3 coding DNA: TGTGCCAGCAGCCTTGGGACTAACTCCTACAATGAGCAGTTCTTC. Translation: CASSLGTNSYNEQFF.

The gene calls are TRBV28 and TRBJ2-7; a weak D match, TRBD2 (6 bases). This CDR3 region has 11 residues. CDR1 and CDR2 from the germline V gene are MDHEN and SYDVKM. V lost 4 bases and J 6 bases, leaving 7 bases between the germline ends. The CDR3 nucleotides are TGTGCCAGCAGTTGGAGGGCCGAGCAGTACTTC. It codes for CASSWRAEQYF.

The chain carries TRBV5-4 and TRBJ1-2, with D tentatively TRBD1 (6 bases). The germline V and J ends were trimmed by 4 bases and 6 bases, with 19 bases remaining between them. The CDR3 sequence is 15 residues long. Looked up from germline, CDR1 is SGHNT and CDR2 is YYREEE (reference sequence). The CDR3 sequence is CASSADRYAGDGYTF. CDR3 sequence (DNA): TGTGCCAGCAGCGCGGACAGATACGCAGGTGATGGCTACACCTTC.

The V call is TRBV6-1, the J call TRBJ1-2, with 11 bases fitting TRBD1. CDR1 and CDR2 (germline): MNHNS, SASEGT. V was clipped by 11 bases and J by 4 bases; unmatched bases: 6. CDR3 size: 13 residues. The CDR3, as DNA: TGTGCCGGACAGGGGGCGTCAAGCTATGGCTACACCTTC. It yields the protein CAGQGASSYGYTF.

This sequence joins TRBV7-9 and TRBJ1-4; 10 positions agree with TRBD1. Germline V CDR1 and CDR2: SEHNR, FQNEAQ (reference sequence). This CDR3 is built from 15 residues. The junction had 2 bases not matched to a gene; V was cut back by 0 bases and J by 7 bases. This CDR3 reads CASSLARTGGEKLFF. DNA of the CDR3: TGTGCCAGCAGCTTAGCAAGGACAGGGGGTGAAAAACTGTTTTTT.

The chain carries TRBV15 and TRBJ2-3; TRBD1 is a possible D gene (6 bases). The CDR3 is 15 residues long. V was pared by 1 base and J by 1 base, with 9 bases between. Germline V gene data show CDR1 as LNHNV and CDR2 as YYDKDF (reference sequence). CDR3 coding DNA: TGTGCCACCAGCAGAGCCACAGGGCGCACAGATACGCAGTATTTT. This codes for CATSRATGRTDTQYF.

This clone has just one count. The chain joins TRBV1 to TRBJ2-1; the table's D gene call, TRBD2, was not cross checked with the DNA. TRBV1 is a recognized pseudogene. This CDR3 comprises 17 residues. Here the CDR3 reads CTSSQDPGVYSYNEQFF. The CDR3 DNA is TGCACCAGCAGCCAAGACCCCGGAGTCTACTCCTACAATGAGCAGTTCTTC.

V usage is TRBV19 and J usage is TRBJ2-5, with 10 positions matching TRBD2. J gave up 3 bases and V 10 bases, and 8 bases lay outside the gene matches. The CDR3 length is 14 residues. Looked up from germline, CDR1 is LNHDA and CDR2 is SQIVND (reference sequence). CDR3 amino acids: CATRRTSGKETQYF. The CDR3 nucleotides read TGTGCCACCAGAAGGACTAGCGGCAAAGAGACCCAGTACTTC. The full variable domain, completed using reference TRBV19 and TRBJ2-5, is DGGITQSPKYLFRKEGQNVTLSCEQNLNHDAMYWYRQDPGQGLRLIYYSQIVNDFQKGDIAEGYSVSREKKESFPLTVTSAQKNPTAFYLCATRRTSGKETQYFGPGTRLLVL.

The rearrangement joins TRBV6-1 to TRBJ2-5, with no clear D. This CDR3 region has 13 residues. Germline CDR1 and CDR2: MNHNS and SASEGT. Trimming left V 3 bases short and J 2 bases short, with 7 bases between. The DNA of the CDR3 is TGTGCCAGCAGTGATTACAAACAAGAGACCCAGTACTTC. Amino acids: CASSDYKQETQYF.

J is TRBJ2-7 and V is TRBV18, with D perhaps matching TRBD1 (5 bases). From germline, CDR1 is KGHSH and CDR2 LQKENI. The CDR3 has 13 residues. V was clipped by 6 bases and J by 2 bases, with 11 bases between them. CDR3 residues: CASSLGHPYEQYF. The CDR3 nucleotides are TGTGCCAGCTCCCTCGGACATCCCTACGAGCAGTACTTC.

The chain uses TRBV15 and TRBJ1-4; 10 bases align to TRBD1. Germline CDR1 LNHNV, CDR2 YYDKDF (reference sequence). The CDR3 is 18 residues long. The V segment lost 8 bases and the J segment 3 bases; nucleotides outside the gene matches: 15. The CDR3 loop is CATRRTGGSSIPNEKLFF. CDR3 sequence (DNA): TGTGCCACCCGAAGGACAGGGGGTTCCTCGATACCTAATGAAAAACTGTTTTTT. Using reference TRBV15 and TRBJ1-4 for the parts outside the CDR3, the full variable domain is DAMVIQNPRYQVTQFGKPVTLSCSQTLNHNVMYWYQQKSSQAPKLLFHYYDKDFNNEADTPDNFQSRRPNTSFCFLDIRSPGLGDTAMYLCATRRTGGSSIPNEKLFFGSGTQLSVL.

The gene calls are TRBV11-2 and TRBJ1-2, with TRBD1 matching 9 bases. CDR1 and CDR2 (germline): SGHAT, FQNNGV. V was pared by 5 bases and J by 5 bases, with 3 bases of the junction left unmatched. The CDR3 spans 13 residues. In DNA form, the CDR3 reads TGTGCCAGCAGCGCGGGACAGGGTTATGGCTACACCTTC. Translating it yields CASSAGQGYGYTF.

V is TRBV7-3 and J is TRBJ2-2; 14 bases line up with TRBD2. CDR3 length: 17 residues. CDR1 is SGHTA, CDR2 FQGTGA, per germline. Trimming took 1 base from V and 7 from J; bases not matched to a gene: 5. The CDR3 sequence is CASSLNRLAGGVGELFF. DNA for the CDR3: TGTGCCAGCAGCTTAAATCGACTAGCGGGAGGGGTCGGGGAGCTGTTTTTT.

This rearrangement joins TRBV25-1 to TRBJ1-1; 9 nucleotides align to TRBD1. V was pared by 5 bases and J by 1 base, with 5 bases of the junction left unmatched. Germline lookup yields CDR1 MGHDK and CDR2 SYGVNS. The CDR3 loop spans 15 amino acids. The CDR3 DNA follows: TGTGCCAGCAGTAACCCGGGACAGGGGAACACTGAAGCTTTCTTT. Encoded protein: CASSNPGQGNTEAFF.

The J gene is TRBJ2-1, the V gene TRBV6-5, with TRBD1 matching over 10 bases. Germline V gives CDR1 MNHEY, CDR2 SVGAGI. The CDR3 loop spans 15 amino acids. V lost 7 bases and J lost 1; bases outside the gene matches: 4. The CDR3 DNA is TGTGCCAGCAAACGGACAGGGGGATCCTACAATGAGCAGTTCTTC. Residues: CASKRTGGSYNEQFF.

CDR3 region: CASSSLPDSNQPQHF. In nucleotides, the CDR3 is TGTGCCAGCAGCTCCCTCCCAGATAGCAATCAGCCCCAGCATTTT. The rearrangement uses TRBV7-6 and TRBJ1-5; D unresolved. V lost 4 bases, J lost 0 bases, and 10 bases lay in between. The V gene's germline CDR1 is SGHVS and CDR2 FNYEAQ. The CDR3 is made up of 15 amino acids.

The chain combines TRBV12-5 with TRBJ2-5, with TRBD1 matching 8 bases. The CDR3 has 19 residues. Germline lookup yields CDR1 LGHNT and CDR2 FRNRAP. V dropped 5 bases and J dropped 0; count of bases not matched to a gene: 17. CDR3 in amino acids: CASGPNPKWRDRYQETQYF. As DNA, the CDR3 is TGTGCTAGTGGTCCGAACCCCAAATGGAGGGACAGGTACCAAGAGACCCAGTACTTC.

This clone showed up just once. The chain recombines TRBV5-5 with TRBJ1-1, with D possibly matching TRBD1 (5 bases). The CDR3 runs 15 residues. Germline-derived CDR1 and CDR2 are SGHKS and YYEKEE (reference sequence). V was pared by 1 base and J by 1 base, with 11 bases between. DNA of the CDR3: TGTGCCAGCAGCTTGAACCCCCAGGGGAACACTGAAGCTTTCTTT. Translated: CASSLNPQGNTEAFF.

This clone was detected once. The chain links TRBV7-2 to TRBJ1-2; D gene uncertain. Trimming removed 2 bases from V and 8 bases from J, with 9 bases in between. In germline, CDR1 is SGHTA, CDR2 FQGNSA. The CDR3 contains 12 residues. The DNA for the CDR3 is TGTGCCAGCAGCTTATCGTACCGGGGCTACACCTTC. Translated, it gives CASSLSYRGYTF.

The rearrangement links TRBV7-3 to TRBJ2-1; 7 bases align to TRBD1. The V and J ends lost 5 bases and 2 bases, in that order; junction bases with no gene match: 6. The CDR3 contains 15 residues. Germline V CDR1 and CDR2: SGHTA, FQGTGA. In nucleotides, the CDR3 is TGTGCCAGCAGCGGGAGAAGGGGGCCCTACAATGAGCAGTTCTTC. Its translation: CASSGRRGPYNEQFF. Complete variable domain (other parts from reference TRBV7-3 and TRBJ2-1): GAGVSQTPSNKVTEKGKYVELRCDPISGHTALYWYRQSLGQGPEFLIYFQGTGAADDSGLPNDRFFAVRPEGSVSTLKIQRTERGDSAVYLCASSGRRGPYNEQFFGPGTRLTVL.

As regards this clone: Other nucleotide sequences from this sample produce the same CDR3. The J gene is TRBJ1-6, the V gene TRBV2; 12 bases map to TRBD1. The V segment lost 2 bases and the J segment 13 bases; nucleotides outside the gene matches: 6. Germline CDR1 is SNHLY and CDR2 is FYNNEI. The CDR3 loop spans 15 amino acids. Written as DNA, the CDR3 is TGTGCCAGCAGTGAATGGGACAGGGGGCTATCCCCCCTCCACTTT. Translated, it gives CASSEWDRGLSPLHF.

The CDR3 sequence is CASSEDRGRGQPQHF. The CDR3 DNA is TGTGCCAGCAGTGAAGACAGGGGGCGCGGACAGCCCCAGCATTTT. This sequence joins TRBV6-1 and TRBJ1-5, with 9 bases aligning to TRBD1. V trimming: 1 base; J trimming: 7 bases; junction bases outside the gene matches: 5. CDR3 size: 15 residues. Per the germline V gene, CDR1 is MNHNS and CDR2 is SASEGT.

The chain links TRBV6-6 to TRBJ2-4; 9 bases match TRBD1. After removal of 0 bases from V and 7 bases from J, the junction contained 4 bases not matched to a gene. Per germline, CDR1 MNHNY and CDR2 SVGAGI (reference sequence). There are 15 residues in the CDR3. The CDR3 is CASSYSWDRVNIQYF. The CDR3 coding sequence is TGTGCCAGCAGTTACTCTTGGGACAGGGTGAACATTCAGTACTTC.